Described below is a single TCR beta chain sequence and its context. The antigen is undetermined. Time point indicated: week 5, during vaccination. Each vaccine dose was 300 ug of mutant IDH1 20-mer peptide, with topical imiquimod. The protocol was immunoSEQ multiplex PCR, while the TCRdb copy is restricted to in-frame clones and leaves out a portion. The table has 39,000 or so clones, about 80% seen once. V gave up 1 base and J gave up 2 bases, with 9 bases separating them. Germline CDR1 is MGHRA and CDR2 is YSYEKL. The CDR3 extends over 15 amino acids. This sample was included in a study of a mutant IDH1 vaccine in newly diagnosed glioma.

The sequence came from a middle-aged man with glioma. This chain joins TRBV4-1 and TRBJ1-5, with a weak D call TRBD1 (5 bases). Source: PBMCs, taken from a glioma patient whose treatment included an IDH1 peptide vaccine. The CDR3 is CASSQGWGGNQPQHF. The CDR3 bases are TGCGCCAGCAGCCAAGGGTGGGGCGGCAATCAGCCCCAGCATTTT.